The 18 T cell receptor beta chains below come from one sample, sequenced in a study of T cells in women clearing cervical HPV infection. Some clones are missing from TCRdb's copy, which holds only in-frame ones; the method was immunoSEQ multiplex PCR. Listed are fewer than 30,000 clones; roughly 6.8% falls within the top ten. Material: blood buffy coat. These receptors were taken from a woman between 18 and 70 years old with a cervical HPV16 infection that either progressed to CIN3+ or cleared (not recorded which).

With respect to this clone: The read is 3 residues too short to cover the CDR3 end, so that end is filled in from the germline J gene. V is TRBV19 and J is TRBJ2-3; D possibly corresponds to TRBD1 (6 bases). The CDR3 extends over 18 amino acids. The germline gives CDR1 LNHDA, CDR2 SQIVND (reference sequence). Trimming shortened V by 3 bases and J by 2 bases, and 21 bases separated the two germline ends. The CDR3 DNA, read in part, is TGTGCCAGTAGTATTACGTATCTCCGCAGGGGTAACACAGATACG. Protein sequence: CASSITYLRRGNTDT. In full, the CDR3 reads CASSITYLRRGNTDTQYF.

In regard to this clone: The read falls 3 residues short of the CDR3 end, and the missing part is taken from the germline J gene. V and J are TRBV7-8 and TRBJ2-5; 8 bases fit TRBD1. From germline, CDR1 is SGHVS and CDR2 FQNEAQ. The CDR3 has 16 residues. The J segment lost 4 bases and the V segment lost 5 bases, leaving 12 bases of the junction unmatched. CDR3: CASSLDREARAETQYF. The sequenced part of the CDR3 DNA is TGTGCCAGCAGCCTGGACAGGGAGGCCCGGGCAGAGACC.

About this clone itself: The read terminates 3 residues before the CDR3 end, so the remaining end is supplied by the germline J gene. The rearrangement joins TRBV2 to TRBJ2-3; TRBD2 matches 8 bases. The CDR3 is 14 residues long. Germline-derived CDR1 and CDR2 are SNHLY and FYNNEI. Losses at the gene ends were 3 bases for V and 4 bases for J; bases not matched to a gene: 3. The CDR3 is CASSDGLAADTQYF. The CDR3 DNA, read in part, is TGTGCCAGCAGTGATGGACTAGCTGCAGATACG.

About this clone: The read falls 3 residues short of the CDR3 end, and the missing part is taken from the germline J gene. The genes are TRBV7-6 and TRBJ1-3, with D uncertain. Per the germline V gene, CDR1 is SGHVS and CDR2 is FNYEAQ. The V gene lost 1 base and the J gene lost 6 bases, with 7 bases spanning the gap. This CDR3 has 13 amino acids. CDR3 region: CASSLGTTNTIYF. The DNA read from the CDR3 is TGTGCCAGCAGCTTAGGGACTACAAACACC.

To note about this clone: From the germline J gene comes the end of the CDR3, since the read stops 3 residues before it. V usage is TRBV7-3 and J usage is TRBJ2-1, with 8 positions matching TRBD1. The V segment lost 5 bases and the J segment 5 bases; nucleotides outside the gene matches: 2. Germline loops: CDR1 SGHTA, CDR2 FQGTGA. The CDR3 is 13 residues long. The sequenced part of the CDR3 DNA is TGTGCCAGCAGCGCGGACAGGGACAATGAG. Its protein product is CASSADRDNE. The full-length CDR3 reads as CASSADRDNEQFF.

The CDR3: CSARDPGQPLSGNTIYF. The DNA read from the CDR3 is TGCAGTGCTAGAGATCCGGGACAGCCTCTCTCTGGAAACACC. The genes are TRBV20-1 and TRBJ1-3; TRBD1 matches 7 bases. The CDR3 end falls 3 residues outside the read, so it is completed with the germline J gene. Trimming at V came to 0 bases and at J to 0 bases, leaving 8 bases not matched to a gene. CDR1 and CDR2 (germline): DFQATT, SNEGSKA (reference sequence). The CDR3 extends over 17 amino acids.

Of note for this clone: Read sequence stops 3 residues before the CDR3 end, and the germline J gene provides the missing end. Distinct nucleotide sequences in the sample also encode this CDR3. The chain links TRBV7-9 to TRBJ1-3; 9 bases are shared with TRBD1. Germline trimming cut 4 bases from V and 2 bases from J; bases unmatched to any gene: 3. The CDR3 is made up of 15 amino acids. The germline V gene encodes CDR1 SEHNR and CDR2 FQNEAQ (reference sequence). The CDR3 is CASSSTGGTGNTIYF. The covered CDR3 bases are TGTGCCAGCAGCTCGACAGGGGGTACTGGAAACACC.

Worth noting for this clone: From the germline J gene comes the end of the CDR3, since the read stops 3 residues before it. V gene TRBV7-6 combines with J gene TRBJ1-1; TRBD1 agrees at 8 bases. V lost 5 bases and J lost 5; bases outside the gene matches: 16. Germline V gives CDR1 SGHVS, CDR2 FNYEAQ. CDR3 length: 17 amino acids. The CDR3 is CASSTRTGTIPGTEAFF. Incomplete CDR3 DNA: TGTGCCAGCAGCACAAGGACAGGGACAATTCCGGGGACTGAA.

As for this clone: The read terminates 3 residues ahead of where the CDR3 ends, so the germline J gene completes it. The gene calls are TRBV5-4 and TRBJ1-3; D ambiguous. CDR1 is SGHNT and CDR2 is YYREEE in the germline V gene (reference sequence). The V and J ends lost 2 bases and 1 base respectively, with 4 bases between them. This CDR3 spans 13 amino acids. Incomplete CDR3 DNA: TGTGCCAGCAGCTTTAGTTCTGGAAACACC. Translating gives CASSFSSGNT. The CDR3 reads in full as CASSFSSGNTIYF.

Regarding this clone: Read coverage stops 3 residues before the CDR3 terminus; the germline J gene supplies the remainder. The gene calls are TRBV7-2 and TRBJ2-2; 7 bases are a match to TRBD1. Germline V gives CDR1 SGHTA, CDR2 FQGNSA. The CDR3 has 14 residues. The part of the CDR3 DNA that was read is TGTGCCAGCACCTTCCCAGGGGGTGGTTCACCG. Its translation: CASTFPGGGSP. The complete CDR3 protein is CASTFPGGGSPLFF.

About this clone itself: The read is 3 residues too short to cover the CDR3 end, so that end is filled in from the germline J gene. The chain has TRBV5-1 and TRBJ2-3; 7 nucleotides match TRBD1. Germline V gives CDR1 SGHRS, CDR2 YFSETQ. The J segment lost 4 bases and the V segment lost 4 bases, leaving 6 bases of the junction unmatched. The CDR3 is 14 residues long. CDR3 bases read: TGCGCCAGCAGCCCCGGACAGGTGGCAGATACG. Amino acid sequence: CASSPGQVADT. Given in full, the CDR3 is CASSPGQVADTQYF.

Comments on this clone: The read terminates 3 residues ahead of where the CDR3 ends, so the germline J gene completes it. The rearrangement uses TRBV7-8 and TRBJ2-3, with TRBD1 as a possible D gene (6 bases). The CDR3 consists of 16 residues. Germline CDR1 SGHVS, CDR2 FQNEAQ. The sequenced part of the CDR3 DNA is TGTGCCAGCAGCTCCCCCTCCGGTGCGCGAAGGGGGACG. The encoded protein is CASSSPSGARRGT. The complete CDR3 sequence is CASSSPSGARRGTQYF.

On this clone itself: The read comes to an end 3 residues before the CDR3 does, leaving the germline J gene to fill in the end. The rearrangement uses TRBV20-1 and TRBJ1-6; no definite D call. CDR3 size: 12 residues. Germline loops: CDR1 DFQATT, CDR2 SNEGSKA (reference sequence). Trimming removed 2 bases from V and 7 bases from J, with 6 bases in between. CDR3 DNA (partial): TGCAGTGCTAGACGCGGGAATTCACCC. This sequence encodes CSARRGNSP. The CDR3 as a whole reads CSARRGNSPLHF.

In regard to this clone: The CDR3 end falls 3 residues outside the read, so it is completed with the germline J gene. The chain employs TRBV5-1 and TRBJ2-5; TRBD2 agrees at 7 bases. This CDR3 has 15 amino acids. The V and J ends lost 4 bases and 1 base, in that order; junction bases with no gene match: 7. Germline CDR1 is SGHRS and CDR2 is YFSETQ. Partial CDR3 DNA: TGCGCCAGCAGCCCGGGAGGTAGCGGCCAAGAGACC. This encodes CASSPGGSGQET. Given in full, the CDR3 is CASSPGGSGQETQYF.

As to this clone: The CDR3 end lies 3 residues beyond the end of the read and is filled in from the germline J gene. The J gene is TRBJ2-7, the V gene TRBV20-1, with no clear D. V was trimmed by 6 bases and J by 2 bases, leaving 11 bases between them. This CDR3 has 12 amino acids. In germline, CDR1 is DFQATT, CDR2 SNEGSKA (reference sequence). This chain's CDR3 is CSAAQDPYEQYF. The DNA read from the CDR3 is TGCAGTGCCGCGCAGGATCCCTACGAG.

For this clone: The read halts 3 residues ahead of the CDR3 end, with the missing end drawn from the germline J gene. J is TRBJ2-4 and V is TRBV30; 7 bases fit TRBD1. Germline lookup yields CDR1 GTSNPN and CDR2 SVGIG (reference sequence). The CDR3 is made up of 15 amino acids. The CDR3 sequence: CAWSVLWDRQHGQYF. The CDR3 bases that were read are TGTGCCTGGAGTGTACTTTGGGACAGACAGCATGGT.

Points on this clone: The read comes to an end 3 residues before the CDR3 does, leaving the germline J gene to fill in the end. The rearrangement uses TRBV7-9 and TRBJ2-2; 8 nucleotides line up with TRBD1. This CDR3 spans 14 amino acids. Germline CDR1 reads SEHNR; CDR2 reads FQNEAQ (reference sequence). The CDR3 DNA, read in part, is TGTGCCAGCAGCCAAAACAGGGGGAACGAAAAG. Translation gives CASSQNRGNEK. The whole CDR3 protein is CASSQNRGNEKLFF.

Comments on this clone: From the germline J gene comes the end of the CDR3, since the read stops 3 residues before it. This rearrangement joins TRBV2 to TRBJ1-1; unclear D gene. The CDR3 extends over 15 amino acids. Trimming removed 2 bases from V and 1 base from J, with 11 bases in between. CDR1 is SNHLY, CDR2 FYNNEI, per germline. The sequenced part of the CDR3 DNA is TGTGCCAGCAGTGAAATTCCGCGGGGGAACACTGAA. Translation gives CASSEIPRGNTE. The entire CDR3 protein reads CASSEIPRGNTEAFF.